A selection of T cell receptor beta chains follows, all from one sample in a study of T cell changes during pregnancy in multiple sclerosis. The method was immunoSEQ multiplex PCR; TCRdb's version includes in-frame clones alone and lacks a portion of them. Altogether 20,000 to 25,000 clones are present, around four fifths being singletons, with the ten largest covering around 16%. Sequencing used CD8+ T cells from peripheral blood mononuclear cells, obtained in the first trimester of pregnancy. The receptors originated from a female donor in good health, enrolled as a control in a pregnancy study. CDR3s leave out the opening cysteine and the closing phenylalanine or tryptophan. Each record gives: V gene, CDR3 protein.

v_gene: TRBV14; CDR3aa: ASSQRPSATRDIQY
v_gene: TRBV5-6; CDR3aa: ASSLGAAGGSTDTQY
v_gene: TRBV4-2; CDR3aa: ASSQVGLAGGSYNEQF
v_gene: TRBV4-2; CDR3aa: ASSQDATGGRTEAF
v_gene: TRBV11-1; CDR3aa: ASSSGGGEIGTDTQY
v_gene: TRBV9; CDR3aa: ASSPYDTTNEKLF
v_gene: TRBV19; CDR3aa: ASSMAQVSNYEQY
v_gene: TRBV27; CDR3aa: ASSRRSGTAVSYEQY
v_gene: TRBV5-6; CDR3aa: ASSQDRESQGTQY
v_gene: TRBV7-2; CDR3aa: ASSLVRGETQY
v_gene: TRBV19; CDR3aa: ASSPPGEPSYEQY
v_gene: TRBV6-1; CDR3aa: ASSLAGEYNEQF
v_gene: TRBV13; CDR3aa: ASSLGWSGRSDTGELF
v_gene: TRBV30; CDR3aa: AWSGGSGGNEQF
v_gene: TRBV9; CDR3aa: ASSVEKGGRGRQY
v_gene: TRBV5-1; CDR3aa: ASTTDLGELF
v_gene: TRBV19; CDR3aa: ASSSIEADSIVGLF
v_gene: TRBV12-5; CDR3aa: ASGPSGQDEQY
v_gene: TRBV2; CDR3aa: AATQGAFNYGYT
v_gene: TRBV6-4; CDR3aa: ASSDSEDRASPLH
v_gene: TRBV4-3; CDR3aa: ASSQDRQTEQY
v_gene: TRBV6-1; CDR3aa: ASSEDRGGYNEQF
v_gene: TRBV4-1; CDR3aa: ASSHKNSHHLSRIMNTEAF
v_gene: TRBV2; CDR3aa: ASSETLGSGSSYEQY
v_gene: TRBV19; CDR3aa: ASSIALAASSYEQY
v_gene: TRBV15; CDR3aa: ATSRDRGVNTEAF
v_gene: TRBV9; CDR3aa: ASSSRGTEQY
v_gene: TRBV7-9; CDR3aa: ASRGTGNNQPQH
v_gene: TRBV6-4; CDR3aa: ASSERGAAGANVLT
v_gene: TRBV28; CDR3aa: ASSSGQWEVSPLH
v_gene: TRBV6-1; CDR3aa: ASSAGTGDGTEAF
v_gene: TRBV7-6; CDR3aa: ASSRAGTGFYEQY
v_gene: TRBV5-1; CDR3aa: ASSLVAVASEQF
v_gene: TRBV14; CDR3aa: ASSQRGSHGAREKLF
v_gene: TRBV6-6; CDR3aa: ASRPLLAPQY
v_gene: TRBV5-6; CDR3aa: ASSLPRRDRVGETQY
v_gene: TRBV29-1; CDR3aa: SDPFVAGFGSPLH
v_gene: TRBV5-1; CDR3aa: ASSFSGGAYNEQF
v_gene: TRBV7-6; CDR3aa: ASSLETGISYEQY
v_gene: TRBV6-4; CDR3aa: ASLPTGSSYEQY
v_gene: TRBV27; CDR3aa: ASSLYGGTGGLDTEAF